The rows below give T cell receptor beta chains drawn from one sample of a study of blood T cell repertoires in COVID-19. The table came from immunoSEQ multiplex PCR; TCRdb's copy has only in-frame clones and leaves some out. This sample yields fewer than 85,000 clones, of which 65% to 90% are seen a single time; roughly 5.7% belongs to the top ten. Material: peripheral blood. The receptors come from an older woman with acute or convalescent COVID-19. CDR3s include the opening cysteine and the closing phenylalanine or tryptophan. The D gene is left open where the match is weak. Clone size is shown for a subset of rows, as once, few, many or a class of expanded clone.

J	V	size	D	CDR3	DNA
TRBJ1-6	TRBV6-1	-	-	CASSEAVGVGSNSPLHF	TGTGCCAGCAGTGAAGCGGTAGGGGTGGGGTCCAATTCACCCCTCCACTTT
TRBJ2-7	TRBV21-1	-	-	CASSKGGDRSYSYEQYF	TGTGCCAGCAGCAAAGGCGGGGACAGGAGTTATTCCTACGAGCAGTACTTC
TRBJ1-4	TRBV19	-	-	CASNGGAGGGEKLFF	TGTGCCAGTAACGGGGGCGCGGGAGGAGGAGAAAAACTGTTTTTT
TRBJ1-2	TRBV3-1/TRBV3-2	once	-	CASSQWTTKIYGYTF	TGTGCCAGCAGCCAGTGGACAACTAAAATCTATGGCTACACCTTC
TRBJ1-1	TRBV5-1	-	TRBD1	CASFPDRGSTEAFF	TGCGCCAGCTTCCCGGACAGGGGGAGCACTGAAGCTTTCTTT
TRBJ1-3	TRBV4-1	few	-	CASSQDAGLSSGNTIYF	TGCGCCAGCAGCCAAGATGCGGGGCTTAGCTCTGGAAACACCATATATTTT
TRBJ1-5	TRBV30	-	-	CAWSVGVGPAGNQPQHF	TGTGCCTGGAGTGTAGGGGTTGGCCCGGCAGGCAATCAGCCCCAGCATTTT
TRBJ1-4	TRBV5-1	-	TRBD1	CASSFLGTESEKLFF	TGCGCCAGCAGCTTTTTGGGGACAGAAAGTGAAAAACTGTTTTTT
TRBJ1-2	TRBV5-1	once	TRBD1	CASSQEGAYNGYTF	TGCGCCAGCAGCCAGGAGGGGGCCTACAATGGCTACACCTTC
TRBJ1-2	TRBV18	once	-	CASSPTPTTGAYGYTF	TGTGCCAGCTCACCAACACCCACGACGGGTGCCTATGGCTACACCTTC
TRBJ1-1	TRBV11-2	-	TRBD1	CASRLTGTGDTEAFF	TGTGCCAGCAGGCTAACCGGGACAGGGGACACTGAAGCTTTCTTT
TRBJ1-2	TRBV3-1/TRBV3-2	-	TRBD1	CASSRHRGDYGYTF	TGTGCCAGCAGCCGACACAGGGGGGACTATGGCTACACCTTC
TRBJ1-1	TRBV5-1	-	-	CASSLGQPNTEAFF	TGCGCCAGCAGCTTAGGACAGCCGAACACTGAAGCTTTCTTT
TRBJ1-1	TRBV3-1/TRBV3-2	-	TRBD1	CASSTGDRGTEAFF	TGTGCCAGCAGCACAGGGGATCGGGGCACTGAAGCTTTCTTT
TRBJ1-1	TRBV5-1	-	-	CASSLGAGPEAFF	TGCGCCAGCAGCTTGGGGGCGGGCCCTGAAGCTTTCTTT
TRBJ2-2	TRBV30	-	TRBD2	CAWMTSANTGELFF	TGTGCCTGGATGACTAGCGCGAACACCGGGGAGCTGTTTTTT
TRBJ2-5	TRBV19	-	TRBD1	CASRTTGVRETQYF	TGTGCCAGTAGGACGACAGGGGTGAGGGAGACCCAGTACTTC
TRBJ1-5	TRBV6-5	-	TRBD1	CASSPPGGGQPQHF	TGTGCCAGCAGTCCCCCAGGGGGAGGTCAGCCCCAGCATTTT
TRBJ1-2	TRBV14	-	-	CASSQGGWERTADYGYTF	TGTGCCAGCAGCCAAGGTGGATGGGAAAGGACAGCAGACTATGGCTACACCTTC
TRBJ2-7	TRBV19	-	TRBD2	CASSIGGGGAYEQYF	TGTGCCAGTAGTATCGGCGGGGGGGGAGCCTACGAGCAGTACTTC
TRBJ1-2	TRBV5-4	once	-	CASSLRGIMDYGYTF	TGTGCCAGCAGCTTGAGGGGGATAATGGATTATGGCTACACCTTC
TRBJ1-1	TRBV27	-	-	CASRERVNTEAFF	TGTGCCAGCAGGGAGAGGGTGAACACTGAAGCTTTCTTT
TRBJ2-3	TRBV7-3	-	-	CASSFAGLDASTDTQYF	TGTGCCAGCAGTTTTGCGGGGCTCGACGCTAGCACAGATACGCAGTATTTT
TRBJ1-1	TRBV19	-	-	CASKEGSYTEAFF	TGTGCCAGTAAGGAAGGGAGTTACACTGAAGCTTTCTTT
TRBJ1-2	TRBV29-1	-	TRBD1	CSVGTDPAYGYTF	TGCAGCGTAGGGACAGACCCAGCCTATGGCTACACCTTC
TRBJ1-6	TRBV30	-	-	CAWSFKTGMGNSPLHF	TGTGCCTGGAGCTTCAAAACAGGGATGGGGAATTCACCCCTCCACTTT
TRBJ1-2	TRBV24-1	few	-	CATSDKGSGYGYTF	TGTGCCACCAGTGATAAGGGGTCGGGCTATGGCTACACCTTC
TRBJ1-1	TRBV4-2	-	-	CASSRLSGGGSNTEAFF	TGTGCCAGCAGCCGCCTAAGTGGGGGGGGCTCGAACACTGAAGCTTTCTTT
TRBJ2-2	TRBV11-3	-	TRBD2	CASSLTSGGAGTGELFF	TGTGCCAGCAGCTTAACTAGCGGGGGGGCCGGCACCGGGGAGCTGTTTTTT
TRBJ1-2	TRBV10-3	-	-	CAIQRGGANYGYTF	TGTGCCATCCAGAGGGGGGGAGCTAACTATGGCTACACCTTC
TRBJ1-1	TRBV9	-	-	CASSVRGGKTEAFF	TGTGCCAGCAGCGTCAGGGGAGGGAAAACTGAAGCTTTCTTT
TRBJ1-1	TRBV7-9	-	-	CASSSIDPGNTEAFF	TGTGCCAGCAGCTCGATAGATCCTGGGAACACTGAAGCTTTCTTT
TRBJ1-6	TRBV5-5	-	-	CASSLVGGRGNSPLHF	TGTGCCAGCAGCTTGGTAGGAGGGCGGGGTAATTCACCCCTCCACTTT
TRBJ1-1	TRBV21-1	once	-	CASSKTVPNTEAFF	TGTGCCAGCAGCAAAACGGTTCCAAACACTGAAGCTTTCTTT
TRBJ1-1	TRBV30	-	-	CAWNPGAGTEAFF	TGTGCCTGGAATCCAGGGGCGGGCACTGAAGCTTTCTTT
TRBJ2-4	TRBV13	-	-	CASSLRSPKQNIQYF	TGTGCCAGCAGCTTACGGAGCCCGAAGCAAAACATTCAGTACTTC
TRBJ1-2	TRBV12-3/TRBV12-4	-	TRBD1	CASSLRDRGGYTF	TGTGCCAGCAGTTTAAGGGACAGGGGCGGCTACACCTTC
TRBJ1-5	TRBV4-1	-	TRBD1	CASSPGTGISNQPQHF	TGCGCCAGCAGCCCCGGGACAGGAATAAGCAATCAGCCCCAGCATTTT
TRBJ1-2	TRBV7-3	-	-	CASSPTSSDGYTF	TGTGCCAGCAGCCCGACATCTTCGGATGGCTACACCTTC
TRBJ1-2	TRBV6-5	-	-	CASTQDRRYGYTF	TGTGCCAGCACCCAGGACAGACGCTATGGCTACACCTTC
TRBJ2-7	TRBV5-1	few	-	CASSLRQGFYEQYF	TGCGCCAGCAGCCTCCGGCAGGGATTCTACGAGCAGTACTTC
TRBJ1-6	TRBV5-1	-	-	CASSLALRGSNSPLHF	TGCGCCAGCAGCTTGGCTCTAAGGGGCTCTAATTCACCCCTCCACTTT
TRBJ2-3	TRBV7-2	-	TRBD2	CASSLEPGLALRGQYF	TGTGCCAGCAGCTTAGAGCCTGGACTAGCCTTGCGGGGGCAGTATTTT
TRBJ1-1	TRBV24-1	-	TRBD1	CATSDLPGQGANTEAFF	TGTGCCACCAGTGATTTGCCGGGACAGGGGGCCAACACTGAAGCTTTCTTT
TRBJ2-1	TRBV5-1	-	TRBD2	CASSPSASGGGEQFF	TGCGCCAGCAGCCCATCGGCTAGCGGGGGCGGTGAGCAGTTCTTC
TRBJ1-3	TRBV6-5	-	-	CASSPLTSGNTIYF	TGTGCCAGCAGCCCCTTAACTTCTGGAAACACCATATATTTT
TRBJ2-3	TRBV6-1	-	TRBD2	CASSDSGGATRGTDTQYF	TGTGCCAGCAGTGATAGCGGGGGGGCCACCCGGGGCACAGATACGCAGTATTTT
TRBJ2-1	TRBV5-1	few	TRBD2	CASSQRLAGGFSSYNEQFF	TGCGCCAGCAGCCAAAGACTAGCGGGGGGGTTTAGCTCCTACAATGAGCAGTTCTTC
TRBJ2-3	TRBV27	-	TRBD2	CASREAGGRAQYF	TGTGCCAGCAGGGAAGCGGGGGGCCGGGCGCAGTATTTT
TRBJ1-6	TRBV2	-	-	CASSDRPGQSPLHF	TGTGCCAGCAGTGACCGCCCAGGACAATCACCCCTCCACTTT
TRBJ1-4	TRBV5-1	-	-	CASSLALGLRNEKLFF	TGCGCCAGCAGCTTGGCACTGGGACTGAGGAATGAAAAACTGTTTTTT
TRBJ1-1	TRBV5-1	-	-	CASSFEGGHTEAFF	TGCGCCAGCAGCTTTGAGGGAGGGCACACTGAAGCTTTCTTT
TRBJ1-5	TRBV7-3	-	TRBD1	CASSDTYRDRKYSNQPQHF	TGTGCCAGCAGCGACACTTACCGGGACAGAAAATATAGCAATCAGCCCCAGCATTTT
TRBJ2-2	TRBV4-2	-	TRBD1	CASSPGTGGTSLFF	TGTGCCAGCAGCCCTGGGACAGGGGGCACTTCGCTGTTTTTT
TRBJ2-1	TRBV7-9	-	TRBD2	CASSFPASGKYNEQFF	TGTGCCAGCAGCTTCCCGGCTAGCGGGAAATACAATGAGCAGTTCTTC